This TCR beta chain was obtained from a study of T cell changes during pregnancy in multiple sclerosis. Germline CDR1 is LNHDA and CDR2 is SQIVND (reference sequence). V lost 3 bases and J lost 8, with 16 bases in between. The CDR3 runs to 14 residues. Data came from immunoSEQ multiplex PCR; TCRdb stores just in-frame clones and leaves some out. The sample has about 68,000 clones; about 89% are singletons. V and J are TRBV19 and TRBJ1-2; perhaps TRBD1 as D (6 bases). Specimen: peripheral blood, collected in the second trimester of pregnancy. The clonotype was recovered from a female donor with multiple sclerosis, enrolled in a pregnancy study. The CDR3 loop reads CASSIIGGAWGYTF. In DNA form, the CDR3 reads TGTGCCAGTAGTATCATCGGGGGGGCCTGGGGCTACACCTTC.